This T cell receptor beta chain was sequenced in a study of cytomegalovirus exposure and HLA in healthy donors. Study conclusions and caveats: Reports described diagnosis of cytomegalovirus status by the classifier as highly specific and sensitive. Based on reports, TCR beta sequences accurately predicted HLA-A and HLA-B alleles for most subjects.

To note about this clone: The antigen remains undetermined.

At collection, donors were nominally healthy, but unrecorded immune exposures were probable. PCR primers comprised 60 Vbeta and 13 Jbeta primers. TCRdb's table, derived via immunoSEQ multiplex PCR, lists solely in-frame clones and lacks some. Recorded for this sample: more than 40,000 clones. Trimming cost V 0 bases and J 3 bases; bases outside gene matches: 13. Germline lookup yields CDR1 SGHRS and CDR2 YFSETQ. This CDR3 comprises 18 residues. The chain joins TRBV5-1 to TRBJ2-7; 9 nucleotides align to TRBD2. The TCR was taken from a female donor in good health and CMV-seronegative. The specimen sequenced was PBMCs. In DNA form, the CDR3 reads TGCGCCAGCAGCTTGGCGGGCGGGAGGGCCGGGGATCTCTACGAGCAGTACTTC. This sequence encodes CASSLAGGRAGDLYEQYF.